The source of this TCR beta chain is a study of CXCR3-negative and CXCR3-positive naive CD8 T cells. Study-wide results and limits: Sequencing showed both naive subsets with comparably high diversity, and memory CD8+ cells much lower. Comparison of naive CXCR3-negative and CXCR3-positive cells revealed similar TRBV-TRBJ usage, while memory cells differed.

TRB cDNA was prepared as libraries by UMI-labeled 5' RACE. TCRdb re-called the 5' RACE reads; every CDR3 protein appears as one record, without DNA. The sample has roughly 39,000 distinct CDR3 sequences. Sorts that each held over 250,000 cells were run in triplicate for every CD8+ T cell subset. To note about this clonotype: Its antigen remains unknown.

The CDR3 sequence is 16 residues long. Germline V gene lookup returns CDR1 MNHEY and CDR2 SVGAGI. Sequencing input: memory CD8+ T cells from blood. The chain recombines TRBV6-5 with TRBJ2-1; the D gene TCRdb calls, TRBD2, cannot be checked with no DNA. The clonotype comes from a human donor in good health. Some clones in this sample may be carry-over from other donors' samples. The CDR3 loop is CASSSVAGGVYTEQFF.